The 5 T cell receptor beta chains presented below share a single source sample, sequenced in a study of blood T cell repertoires in COVID-19. Only in-frame clones appear in the TCRdb table, and some are missing; sequencing was by immunoSEQ multiplex PCR. Of some 250,000 clones listed, around 80% are singletons. The sample consisted of peripheral blood. These receptors all come from a middle-aged man with acute or convalescent COVID-19.

The chain couples TRBV6-2 or TRBV6-3 to TRBJ1-1; D perhaps matches TRBD1 (5 bases). Between the trimmed V and J ends, which lost 4 bases and 0 bases, there was a span of 15 bases. Germline V gives CDR1 MNHEY, CDR2 SVGEGT. The CDR3 runs to 16 residues. The DNA of the CDR3 is TGTGCCAGCAGTTTTCCCATCGACAGCCTGAACACTGAAGCTTTCTTT. Amino acids: CASSFPIDSLNTEAFF.

This rearrangement joins TRBV28 to TRBJ1-3; D remains unclear. The germline gives CDR1 MDHEN, CDR2 SYDVKM. The CDR3 has 15 residues. V was pared by 6 bases and J by 0 bases, with 12 bases between. CDR3 in DNA: TGTGCCAGCAGAGTCTTTTCGGGCTCTGGAAACACCATATATTTT. Protein sequence: CASRVFSGSGNTIYF.

The V and J genes are TRBV19 and TRBJ1-5; possible D gene TRBD1, 6 bases. CDR3 length equals 15 residues. V lost 3 bases, J lost 3 bases, and 12 bases lay in between. Germline CDR1 and CDR2: LNHDA and SQIVND (reference sequence). The DNA of the CDR3 is TGTGCCAGTAGTATGGCCGGGGGGCCCAATCAGCCCCAGCATTTT. Protein: CASSMAGGPNQPQHF.

V gene TRBV5-8 combines with J gene TRBJ2-3; 10 nucleotides match TRBD2. The length of the CDR3 is 15 residues. J lost 4 bases, V lost 4 bases, and 6 bases had no gene match. Germline V gives CDR1 SGHTS, CDR2 YDEGEE. CDR3 sequence reads: CASSHQTSGPDTQYF. The CDR3 DNA sequence: TGTGCCAGCAGCCACCAGACTAGCGGGCCAGATACGCAGTATTTT.

In its sample, this clone was seen once. This sequence joins TRBV6-5 and TRBJ1-5; 7 positions match TRBD1. The CDR3 has 14 amino acids. CDR1 MNHEY and CDR2 SVGAGI come from the germline V gene. V lost 6 bases and J lost 7; bases outside the gene matches: 9. The CDR3 reads CASSRGVTDQPQHF. DNA of the CDR3: TGTGCCAGCAGCAGGGGGGTGACGGACCAGCCCCAGCATTTT.